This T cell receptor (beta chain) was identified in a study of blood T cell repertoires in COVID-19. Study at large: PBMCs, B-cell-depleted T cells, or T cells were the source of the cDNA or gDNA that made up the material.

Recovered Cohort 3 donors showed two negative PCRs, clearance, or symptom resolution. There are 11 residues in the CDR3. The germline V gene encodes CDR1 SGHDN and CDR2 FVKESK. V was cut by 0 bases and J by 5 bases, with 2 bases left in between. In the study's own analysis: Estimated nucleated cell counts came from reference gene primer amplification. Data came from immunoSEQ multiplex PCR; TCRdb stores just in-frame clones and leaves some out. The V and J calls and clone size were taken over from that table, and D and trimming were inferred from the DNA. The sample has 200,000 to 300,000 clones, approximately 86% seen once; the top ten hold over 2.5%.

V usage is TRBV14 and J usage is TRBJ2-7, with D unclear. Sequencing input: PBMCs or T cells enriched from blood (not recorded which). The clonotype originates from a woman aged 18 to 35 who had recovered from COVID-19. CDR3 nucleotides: TGTGCCAGCAGCCAAGATAACGAGCAGTACTTC. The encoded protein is CASSQDNEQYF.